Only one count was recorded for the clone carrying this T cell receptor beta chain. Its antigen is undetermined. The CDR3 extends over 13 amino acids. Trimming took 3 bases from V and 14 from J, leaving 21 bases between them. Germline-derived CDR1 and CDR2 are DFQATT and SNEGSKA (reference sequence). This specimen comes from a study of blood T cells in healthy people across ages. Overall study results and limits: CMV status of donors was not determined, possibly confounding expanded clonotype changes.

Primers used in a second PCR of roughly 7 to 12 cycles were a sample-barcoded 5' primer and a J-beta primer mix. In TCRdb, the 5' RACE reads were re-called with MiXCR into one record per CDR3 protein. The sample has about 1.4 million distinct CDR3 sequences, approximately 63% seen once. Source material: blood. The J gene is TRBJ2-3, the V gene TRBV20-1; TRBD1 is a possible D gene (6 bases). This TCR derives from a man aged 18 to 35 in good health. This chain's CDR3 is CSARGTRHRYAYF. DNA for the CDR3: TGCAGTGCTAGGGGGACAAGACACAGATACGCGTATTTT.